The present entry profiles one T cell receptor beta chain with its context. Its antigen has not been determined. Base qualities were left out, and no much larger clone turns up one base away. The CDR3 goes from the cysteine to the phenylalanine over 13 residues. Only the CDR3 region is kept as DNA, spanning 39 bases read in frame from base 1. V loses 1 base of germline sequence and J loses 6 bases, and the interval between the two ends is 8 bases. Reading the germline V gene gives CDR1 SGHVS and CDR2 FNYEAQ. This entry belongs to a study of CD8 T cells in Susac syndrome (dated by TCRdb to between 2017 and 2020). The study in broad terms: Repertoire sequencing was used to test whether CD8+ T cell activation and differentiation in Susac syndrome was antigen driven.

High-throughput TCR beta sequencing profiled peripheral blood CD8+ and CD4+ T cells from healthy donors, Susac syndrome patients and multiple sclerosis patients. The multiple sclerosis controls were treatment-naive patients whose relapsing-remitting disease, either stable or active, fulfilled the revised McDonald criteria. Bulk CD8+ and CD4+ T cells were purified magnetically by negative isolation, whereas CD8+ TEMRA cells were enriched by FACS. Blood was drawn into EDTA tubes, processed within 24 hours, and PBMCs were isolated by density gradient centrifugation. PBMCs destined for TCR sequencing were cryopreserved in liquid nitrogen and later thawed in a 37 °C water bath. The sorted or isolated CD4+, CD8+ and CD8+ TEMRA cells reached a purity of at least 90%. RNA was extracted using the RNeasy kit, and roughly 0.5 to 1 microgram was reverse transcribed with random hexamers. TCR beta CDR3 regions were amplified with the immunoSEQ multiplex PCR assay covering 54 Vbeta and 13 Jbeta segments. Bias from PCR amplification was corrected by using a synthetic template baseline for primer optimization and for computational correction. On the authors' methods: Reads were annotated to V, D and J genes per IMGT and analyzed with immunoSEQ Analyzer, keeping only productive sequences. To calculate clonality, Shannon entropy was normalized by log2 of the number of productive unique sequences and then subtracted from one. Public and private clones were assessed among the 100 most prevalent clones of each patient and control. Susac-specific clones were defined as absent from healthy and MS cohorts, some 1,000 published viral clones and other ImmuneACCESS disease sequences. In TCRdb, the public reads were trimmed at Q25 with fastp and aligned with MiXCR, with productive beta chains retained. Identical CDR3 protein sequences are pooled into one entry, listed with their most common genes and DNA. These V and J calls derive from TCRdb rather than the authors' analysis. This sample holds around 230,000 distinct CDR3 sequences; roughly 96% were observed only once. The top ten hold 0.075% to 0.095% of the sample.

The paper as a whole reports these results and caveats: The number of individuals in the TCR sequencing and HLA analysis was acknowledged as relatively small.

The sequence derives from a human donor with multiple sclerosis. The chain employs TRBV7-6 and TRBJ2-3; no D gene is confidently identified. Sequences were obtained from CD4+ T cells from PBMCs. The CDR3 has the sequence CASSLDQRDTQYF. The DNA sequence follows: TGTGCCAGCAGCTTAGATCAAAGGGATACGCAGTATTTT.